This TCR beta chain was recorded in a study of T cells in Graves' hyperthyroidism and ophthalmopathy. Patients were aged 18 to 65, had disease duration under 2 months, and had newly diagnosed hyperthyroidism. This sample holds PBMCs from approximately 10 ml fresh peripheral blood. The table lists this clonotype with a few counts. Antigen unknown. General study points: Most expanded thyroid clonotypes above 0.001 recurred in blood.

Amplification yielded TCR beta CDR3 regions, with RNA transcripts as the source. The TCR CDR3 first-round RT-PCR relied on the HTBI primer set. TCRdb passed the multiplex PCR reads through MiXCR, listing each CDR3 protein once. The sample contains about 520,000 distinct CDR3 sequences, 20% of which appear only once. This TCR derives from a man aged 18-30 years with Graves' hyperthyroidism. The sample comprised blood.

The CDR3 DNA reads as TGTGCCAGCAGTTTATCCAGTCTTTTCTACGAGCAGTACTTC. Amino acids: CASSLSSLFYEQYF. The V and J genes are TRBV28 and TRBJ2-7; no reliable D call. Per the germline V gene, CDR1 is MDHEN and CDR2 is SYDVKM. The CDR3 consists of 14 residues. Trimming took 1 base from V and 3 from J, leaving 10 bases between them.